Each of the 32 T cell receptor beta chains below was sequenced from the same sample in a study of PD-L1 blockade in urothelial cancer. Time point meaning: peripheral blood 6 weeks after treatment start. Sequencing used immunoSEQ multiplex PCR; TCRdb keeps in-frame clones, though not all of them. The sample consists of around 80,000 clones, approximately 90% of them appearing once. The sequences come from PBMCs, collected around atezolizumab (anti-PD-L1) treatment. The receptors come from a woman older than 75 with urothelial cancer.

The rearrangement links TRBV10-3 to TRBJ1-2, with 9 bases aligning to TRBD1. CDR1 and CDR2 (germline): ENHRY, SYGVKD. This CDR3 comprises 16 residues. V was clipped by 6 bases and J by 2 bases; unmatched bases: 10. CDR3 in DNA: TGTGCCATCAGCCCAGGAACGACAGGGGGGAACTATGGCTACACCTTC. This codes for CAISPGTTGGNYGYTF.

This clone is a singleton in its sample. The rearrangement uses TRBV7-8 and TRBJ2-1; D is unclear. The V end was cut by 6 bases, the J end by 0 bases, with 12 bases between. The CDR3 spans 15 residues. Germline V lookup: CDR1 SGHVS, CDR2 FQNEAQ. CDR3 protein: CASRYLASSYNEQFF. CDR3 DNA: TGTGCCAGCAGATACCTCGCGAGCTCCTACAATGAGCAGTTCTTC.

This chain joins TRBV11-2 and TRBJ1-2; TRBD1 agrees at 9 bases. From germline, CDR1 is SGHAT and CDR2 FQNNGV. This CDR3 has 16 residues. V lost 5 bases, J lost 5 bases, and 12 bases stayed unmatched. In DNA, the CDR3 is TGTGCCAGCAGCGAGCCTGGGGGACAGGGAAGATATGGCTACACCTTC. It encodes CASSEPGGQGRYGYTF.

The rearrangement links TRBV28 to TRBJ2-1; a weak D match, TRBD2 (6 bases). Looked up from germline, CDR1 is MDHEN and CDR2 is SYDVKM. The CDR3 has 16 residues. Trimming removed 4 bases from V and 2 bases from J, with 15 bases in between. CDR3 coding DNA: TGTGCCAGCAGTTCCCGAGCGGGTGCAGCCTACAATGAGCAGTTCTTC. Protein product: CASSSRAGAAYNEQFF.

The sample holds a few counts of this clone. The V call is TRBV11-3, the J call TRBJ1-2; 8 nucleotides line up with TRBD1. Germline V gene sequence: CDR1 SGHNT, CDR2 YENEEA. Trimming took 7 bases from V and 4 from J; bases not matched to a gene: 2. The CDR3 sequence is 12 residues long. CDR3: CASNDRGYGYTF. CDR3 in DNA: TGTGCCAGCAACGACAGGGGCTATGGCTACACCTTC.

The chain has TRBV9 and TRBJ2-1; 9 bases agree with TRBD2. Germline loops: CDR1 SGDLS, CDR2 YYNGEE. V lost 1 base and J lost 7; bases outside the gene matches: 6. This CDR3 is built from 15 residues. CDR3 sequence: CASSVSIAGANEQFF. The CDR3 coding sequence is TGTGCCAGCAGCGTATCAATAGCGGGAGCTAATGAGCAGTTCTTC.

The table lists this clone with a few counts. This chain uses TRBV2 with TRBJ1-1; D ambiguous. The germline V gene encodes CDR1 SNHLY and CDR2 FYNNEI. The CDR3 contains 12 residues. The V end was cut by 6 bases, the J end by 1 base, with 6 bases between. Here the CDR3 DNA reads TGTGCCAGCAGGGCCCAGAACACTGAAGCTTTCTTT. Its protein is CASRAQNTEAFF.

The CDR3 nucleotides read TGTGCCAGCAGCACAGGGGGGGGGACGGCCTACAATGAGCAGTTCTTC. This translates into CASSTGGGTAYNEQFF. This sequence joins TRBV5-4 and TRBJ2-1, with a tentative D call TRBD1 (8 bases). Germline-derived CDR1 and CDR2 are SGHNT and YYREEE (reference sequence). Trimming stripped 4 bases from V and 2 bases from J, with 16 bases between. The CDR3 runs to 16 residues.

The chain uses TRBV20-1 and TRBJ1-1; 7 positions match TRBD1. The junction had 6 bases not matched to a gene; V was cut back by 5 bases and J by 9 bases. Germline CDR1 reads DFQATT; CDR2 reads SNEGSKA (reference sequence). This CDR3 region has 11 residues. Here the CDR3 DNA reads TGCAGTGCTCCTGGACAGGTTAAAGCTTTCTTT. It is translated as CSAPGQVKAFF.

The chain uses TRBV29-1 and TRBJ2-5; D possibly corresponds to TRBD1 (6 bases). There are 12 residues in the CDR3. Germline V gene lookup returns CDR1 SQVTM and CDR2 ANQGSEA. Trimming took off 6 bases at V and 5 bases at J, with 13 bases between the two ends. This chain's CDR3 is CSVLQGSETQYF. The CDR3 DNA follows: TGCAGCGTCCTCCAGGGGAGTGAGACCCAGTACTTC.

The chain joins TRBV9 to TRBJ2-1; 8 nucleotides align to TRBD2. The CDR3 consists of 15 residues. Germline CDR1 SGDLS, CDR2 YYNGEE. The junction had 9 bases not matched to a gene; V was cut back by 2 bases and J by 8 bases. DNA for the CDR3: TGTGCCAGCAGCGTCGGGCTAGCGGGCAGGGATGAGCAGTTCTTC. Translating gives CASSVGLAGRDEQFF.

CDR3 DNA sequence: TGTGCCAGCAGTGAAGGTGAGACAGGGCCTCAGCATTTT. It codes for CASSEGETGPQHF. The chain uses TRBV2 and TRBJ1-5; 7 positions agree with TRBD1. CDR3 length equals 13 residues. Trimming cost V 1 base and J 13 bases; bases outside gene matches: 7. Germline V gene lookup returns CDR1 SNHLY and CDR2 FYNNEI.

The chain joins TRBV7-2 to TRBJ1-3, with D maybe TRBD1 (5 bases). Germline V gives CDR1 SGHTA, CDR2 FQGNSA. V dropped 3 bases and J dropped 4 bases, with 13 bases sitting between them. The CDR3 has 15 amino acids. DNA for the CDR3: TGTGCCAGCAGCTTTATACCAGGGTACGGAAACACCATATATTTT. Protein product: CASSFIPGYGNTIYF.

This sequence joins TRBV2 and TRBJ2-1; 9 nucleotides line up with TRBD1. The V gene's germline CDR1 is SNHLY and CDR2 FYNNEI. CDR3 size: 14 residues. J gave up 7 bases and V 9 bases, and 10 bases lay outside the gene matches. The CDR3 loop is CARSNRGRDNEQFF. CDR3 nucleotide sequence: TGTGCCAGGAGTAACAGGGGGCGCGATAATGAGCAGTTCTTC. The entire variable domain, with the rest obtained from reference TRBV2 and TRBJ2-1, is as follows: EPEVTQTPSHQVTQMGQEVILRCVPISNHLYFYWYRQILGQKVEFLVSFYNNEISEKSEIFDDQFSVERPDGSNFTLKIRSTKLEDSAMYFCARSNRGRDNEQFFGPGTRLTVL.

This chain joins TRBV4-2 and TRBJ2-7; the match to TRBD2 covers 10 bases. The CDR3 extends over 16 amino acids. Trimming at V came to 3 bases and at J to 6 bases, leaving 11 bases not matched to a gene. From germline, CDR1 is LGHNA and CDR2 YNFKEQ. This chain's CDR3 is CASSQTLAGAIGEQYF. The CDR3 DNA reads as TGTGCCAGCAGCCAGACCCTAGCGGGGGCGATCGGCGAGCAGTACTTC.

As DNA, the CDR3 is TGTGCCAGCAGCACTCAGGGGGCTCGGGAGACCCAGTACTTC. Translating it yields CASSTQGARETQYF. The chain is built from TRBV9 and TRBJ2-5, with 8 bases identical to TRBD1. Germline V gene lookup returns CDR1 SGDLS and CDR2 YYNGEE. The CDR3 loop spans 14 amino acids. The V segment lost 4 bases and the J segment 5 bases; nucleotides outside the gene matches: 7. Full variable domain (remainder filled in from reference TRBV9 and TRBJ2-5): DSGVTQTPKHLITATGQRVTLRCSPRSGDLSVYWYQQSLDQGLQFLIQYYNGEERAKGNILERFSAQQFPDLHSELNLSSLELGDSALYFCASSTQGARETQYFGPGTRLLVL.

This clone turned up a few times. Other DNA sequences from this sample encode an identical CDR3 as well. J is TRBJ2-5 and V is TRBV9, with unresolved D. The germline gives CDR1 SGDLS, CDR2 YYNGEE. The CDR3 covers 13 residues. Trimming removed 0 bases at V and 2 bases at J, with 5 bases between. In DNA, the CDR3 is TGTGCCAGCAGCGTAGGCCAGCAAGAGACCCAGTACTTC. Residues: CASSVGQQETQYF.

The chain's CDR3 is CASRRVPMNTEAFF. The CDR3 nucleotides are TGTGCCAGCCGCCGCGTCCCGATGAACACTGAAGCTTTCTTT. The chain is built from TRBV28 and TRBJ1-1; D gene unclear. In germline, CDR1 is MDHEN, CDR2 SYDVKM. Trimming removed 8 bases from V and 0 bases from J, with 13 bases in between. The CDR3 loop spans 14 amino acids.

This clone was seen just once. This chain joins TRBV9 and TRBJ1-4; D is ambiguous. CDR1 and CDR2 from the germline V gene are SGDLS and YYNGEE. The ends were cut back, 1 base at V and 3 bases at J, with 16 bases in the middle. There are 17 residues in the CDR3. The CDR3 region has the DNA TGTGCCAGCAGCGTACTGGGCCTCCCGGGGTCTAATGAAAAACTGTTTTTT. It translates to CASSVLGLPGSNEKLFF.

In its sample, this clone was seen once. The rearrangement joins TRBV5-6 to TRBJ1-2, with TRBD1 matching over 8 bases. The CDR3 contains 15 residues. Germline trimming cut 2 bases from V and 4 bases from J; bases unmatched to any gene: 7. Germline loops: CDR1 SGHDT, CDR2 YYEEEE. CDR3 region: CASSLQGVVGYGYTF. DNA of the CDR3: TGTGCCAGCAGCTTACAGGGGGTCGTAGGCTATGGCTACACCTTC.

J is TRBJ2-5 and V is TRBV2; 10 bases fit TRBD2. The CDR3 has 15 residues. Germline values: CDR1 SNHLY, CDR2 FYNNEI. J gave up 5 bases and V 6 bases, and 9 bases lay outside the gene matches. The CDR3 DNA reads as TGTGCCAGCAGAGCCGGACTAGCGGTCGTGGAGACCCAGTACTTC. This codes for CASRAGLAVVETQYF.

The V and J genes are TRBV19 and TRBJ2-1; a weak D match, TRBD2 (5 bases). The germline V gene has CDR1 LNHDA and CDR2 SQIVND (reference sequence). The CDR3 extends over 17 amino acids. V was clipped by 2 bases and J by 0 bases, with 14 bases between them. The CDR3 nucleotides are TGTGCCAGTAGTATAACTTATCTGAGCGGCTCCTACAATGAGCAGTTCTTC. Its translation is CASSITYLSGSYNEQFF.

The chain recombines TRBV13 with TRBJ2-7, with 8 bases fitting TRBD2. The germline CDR1 and CDR2 sequences are PRHDT and FYEKMQ (reference sequence). V was pared by 3 bases and J by 6 bases, with 10 bases of the junction left unmatched. The length of the CDR3 is 15 residues. The CDR3 nucleotides read TGTGCCAGCAGCTTCCGATTGGGACTAGTCCTCGAGCAGTACTTC. It translates to CASSFRLGLVLEQYF.

The genes are TRBV27 and TRBJ2-7, with 7 bases aligning to TRBD1. There are 14 residues in the CDR3. CDR1 is MNHEY, CDR2 SMNVEV, per germline (reference sequence). V was pared by 3 bases and J by 3 bases, with 5 bases of the junction left unmatched. Written as DNA, the CDR3 is TGTGCCAGCAGTTTCCGGACAGGACTCTACGAGCAGTACTTC. Translating it yields CASSFRTGLYEQYF.

The chain is built from TRBV10-2 and TRBJ1-3; maybe TRBD1 (6 bases). Deletions cut 6 bases from V and 0 bases from J, with 12 bases between. Germline V CDR1 and CDR2: WSHSY, SAAADI. CDR3 length equals 15 residues. CDR3 DNA sequence: TGCGCCAGCAGACAGACAGGAACCTCTGGAAACACCATATATTTT. Its translation is CASRQTGTSGNTIYF.

This chain joins TRBV5-1 and TRBJ1-1; no clear D gene. The CDR3 runs to 14 residues. Germline CDR1 SGHRS, CDR2 YFSETQ. The V and J ends lost 4 bases and 0 bases respectively, with 10 bases between them. This chain's CDR3 is CASSPDTLNTEAFF. The CDR3 region has the DNA TGCGCCAGCAGCCCCGACACCCTGAACACTGAAGCTTTCTTT. Full variable domain (missing parts from reference TRBV5-1 and TRBJ1-1): KAGVTQTPRYLIKTRGQQVTLSCSPISGHRSVSWYQQTPGQGLQFLFEYFSETQRNKGNFPGRFSGRQFSNSRSEMNVSTLELGDSALYLCASSPDTLNTEAFFGQGTRLTVV.

The chain couples TRBV5-1 to TRBJ2-2; maybe TRBD1 (6 bases). Trimming removed 1 base from V and 4 bases from J, with 14 bases in between. The CDR3 sequence is 16 residues long. Germline assignment: CDR1 SGHRS and CDR2 YFSETQ. CDR3 residues: CASSLSTGSTTGELFF. The DNA for the CDR3 is TGCGCCAGCAGCTTGAGTACAGGGAGCACCACCGGGGAGCTGTTTTTT.

The rearrangement uses TRBV9 and TRBJ1-2, with 10 bases aligning to TRBD1. Germline V gene sequence: CDR1 SGDLS, CDR2 YYNGEE. CDR3 length equals 16 residues. Trimming cost V 6 bases and J 7 bases; bases outside gene matches: 15. The CDR3 DNA is TGTGCCAGCACAACTATCCCCGGGACAGGGGTCGGTGGCTACACCTTC. Encoded protein: CASTTIPGTGVGGYTF.

The chain employs TRBV7-7 and TRBJ2-1; 7 bases fit TRBD1. J gave up 10 bases and V 4 bases, and 7 bases lay outside the gene matches. The germline CDR1 and CDR2 sequences are SSHAT and FNYEAQ (reference sequence). This CDR3 spans 13 amino acids. The CDR3 sequence: CASSSPGGREQFF. For the CDR3, the DNA is TGTGCCAGCAGCTCTCCAGGGGGAAGAGAGCAGTTCTTC.

The chain links TRBV7-9 to TRBJ1-3; 7 bases align to TRBD1. This CDR3 has 13 amino acids. V lost 6 bases, J lost 4 bases, and 3 bases stayed unmatched. Germline V gives CDR1 SEHNR, CDR2 FQNEAQ (reference sequence). CDR3 loop: CASREGQGNTIYF. In nucleotides, the CDR3 is TGTGCCAGCAGGGAGGGACAGGGAAACACCATATATTTT.

This rearrangement joins TRBV9 to TRBJ2-3; 9 bases line up with TRBD1. Germline V gene lookup returns CDR1 SGDLS and CDR2 YYNGEE. J was trimmed by 1 base and V by 4 bases; bases with no gene match: 4. This CDR3 region has 15 residues. This CDR3 is CASSPGTGRTDTQYF. Written as DNA, the CDR3 is TGTGCCAGCAGCCCCGGGACAGGGCGCACAGATACGCAGTATTTT.

This chain joins TRBV7-8 and TRBJ2-7, with 12 positions matching TRBD2. The CDR3 consists of 16 residues. V was clipped by 5 bases and J by 5 bases; unmatched bases: 10. Germline assignment: CDR1 SGHVS and CDR2 FQNEAQ. CDR3 amino acids: CASSTSGRLLGNEQYF. CDR3 DNA: TGTGCCAGCAGCACTAGCGGGAGGCTCCTGGGAAACGAGCAGTACTTC.